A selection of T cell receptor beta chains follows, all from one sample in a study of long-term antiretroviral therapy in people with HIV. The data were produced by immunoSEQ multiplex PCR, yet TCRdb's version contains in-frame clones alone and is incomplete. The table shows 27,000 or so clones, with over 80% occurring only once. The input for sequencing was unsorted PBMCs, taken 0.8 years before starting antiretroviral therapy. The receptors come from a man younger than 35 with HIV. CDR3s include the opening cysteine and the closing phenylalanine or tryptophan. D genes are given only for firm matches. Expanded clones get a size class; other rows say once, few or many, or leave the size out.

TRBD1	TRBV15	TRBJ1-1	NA	CATSGTGATEAFF	TGTGCCACCAGCGGGACAGGGGCTACTGAAGCTTTCTTT
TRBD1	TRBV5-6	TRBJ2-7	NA	CASSPDPTGAVDEQYF	TGTGCCAGCAGCCCGGACCCGACAGGGGCTGTAGACGAGCAGTACTTC
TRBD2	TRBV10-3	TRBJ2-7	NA	CAISGEAGVISYEQYF	TGTGCCATCAGTGGGGAAGCGGGAGTAATATCCTACGAGCAGTACTTC
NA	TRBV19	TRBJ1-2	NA	CASSIDLGGGDGYTF	TGTGCCAGTAGTATAGATTTAGGAGGGGGAGATGGCTACACCTTC
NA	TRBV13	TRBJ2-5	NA	CASSLEGTQETQYF	TGTGCCAGCAGCTTAGAAGGTACTCAAGAGACCCAGTACTTC
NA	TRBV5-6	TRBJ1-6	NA	CASSLGLGGSPLHF	TGTGCCAGCAGCCTGGGACTTGGAGGTTCACCCCTCCACTTT
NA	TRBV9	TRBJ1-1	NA	CASSVVGGVNTEAFF	TGTGCCAGCAGCGTAGTGGGGGGGGTGAACACTGAAGCTTTCTTT
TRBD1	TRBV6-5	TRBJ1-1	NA	CASIRRQGHTEAFF	TGTGCCAGCATCAGACGACAGGGACACACTGAAGCTTTCTTT
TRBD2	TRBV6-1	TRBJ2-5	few	CASLAGAIKTQYF	TGTGCCAGTTTAGCGGGAGCAATAAAGACCCAGTACTTC
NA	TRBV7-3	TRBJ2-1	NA	CATSPHGSSYNEQFF	TGTGCCACCTCCCCCCACGGAAGCTCCTACAATGAGCAGTTCTTC
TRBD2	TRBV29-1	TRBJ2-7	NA	CSVAGGTSYEQYF	TGCAGCGTTGCGGGAGGGACCTCCTACGAGCAGTACTTC
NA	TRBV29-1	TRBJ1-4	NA	CSVEAGATTNEKLFF	TGCAGCGTTGAAGCTGGGGCTACAACTAATGAAAAACTGTTTTTT
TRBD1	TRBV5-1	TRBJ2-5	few	CASSLGSGTGGEETQYF	TGCGCCAGCAGCTTGGGATCCGGGACAGGAGGCGAGGAGACCCAGTACTTC
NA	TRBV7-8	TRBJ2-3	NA	CASSLASDTQYF	TGTGCCAGCAGCTTAGCTTCAGATACGCAGTATTTT
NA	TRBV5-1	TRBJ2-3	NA	CASSPDRATDTQYF	TGCGCCAGCAGTCCTGACCGGGCCACAGATACGCAGTATTTT
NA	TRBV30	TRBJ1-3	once	CAWSHGVGNTIYF	TGTGCCTGGAGTCACGGGGTGGGAAACACCATATATTTT
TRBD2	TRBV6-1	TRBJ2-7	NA	CASSEAAGRTYEQYF	TGTGCCAGCAGTGAAGCAGCGGGACGAACCTACGAGCAGTACTTC
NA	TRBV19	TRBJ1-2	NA	CASSIDFWSANYGYTF	TGTGCCAGTAGTATAGATTTTTGGAGCGCGAACTATGGCTACACCTTC
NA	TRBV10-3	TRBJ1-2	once	CAISPRGNTDYGYTF	TGTGCCATCAGTCCCAGGGGAAATACCGACTATGGCTACACCTTC
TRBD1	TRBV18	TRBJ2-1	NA	CASSPMTGENEQFF	TGTGCCAGCTCACCAATGACAGGGGAGAATGAGCAGTTCTTC
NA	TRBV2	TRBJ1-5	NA	CASSEGVRQPQHF	TGTGCCAGCAGTGAGGGGGTGCGCCAGCCCCAGCATTTT
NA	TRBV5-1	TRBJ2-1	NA	CASSLLPPDNEQFF	TGCGCCAGCAGCTTGCTACCACCGGACAATGAGCAGTTCTTC
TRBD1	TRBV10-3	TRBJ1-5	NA	CAISPDRADQPQHF	TGTGCCATCAGTCCCGACAGGGCGGATCAGCCCCAGCATTTT
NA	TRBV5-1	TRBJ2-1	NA	CASNVGEGRNEQFF	TGCGCCAGCAATGTAGGGGAAGGAAGAAATGAGCAGTTCTTC
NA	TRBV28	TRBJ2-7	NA	CASSSGWELSHYEQYF	TGTGCCAGCAGTTCCGGTTGGGAGCTCTCCCACTACGAGCAGTACTTC
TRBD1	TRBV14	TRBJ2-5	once	CASSLQNRGLETQYF	TGTGCCAGCAGCCTACAGAACAGGGGGCTGGAGACCCAGTACTTC
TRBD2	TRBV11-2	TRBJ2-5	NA	CASSLREREVYQETQYF	TGTGCCAGCAGCCTGAGGGAGCGGGAAGTGTACCAAGAGACCCAGTACTTC
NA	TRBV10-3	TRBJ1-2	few	CAISAGEPGYTF	TGTGCCATCAGTGCGGGGGAGCCGGGCTACACCTTC
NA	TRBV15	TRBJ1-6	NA	CATSRTINNSPLHF	TGTGCCACCAGCAGGACAATTAACAATTCACCCCTCCACTTT
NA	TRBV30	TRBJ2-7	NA	CAWSVQGNSDEQYF	TGTGCCTGGAGTGTACAGGGCAACTCGGACGAGCAGTACTTC
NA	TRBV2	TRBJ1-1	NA	CASSEYLTQLPEAFF	TGTGCCAGCAGTGAATATCTTACCCAGTTACCTGAAGCTTTCTTT
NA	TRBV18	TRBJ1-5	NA	CASSPGPNQPQHF	TGTGCCAGCTCACCCGGCCCCAATCAGCCCCAGCATTTT
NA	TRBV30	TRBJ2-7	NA	CAWSAAGWEQYF	TGTGCCTGGAGTGCCGCCGGCTGGGAGCAGTACTTC
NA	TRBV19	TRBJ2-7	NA	CASTLDREGSYEQYF	TGTGCCAGTACCTTAGACAGGGAGGGATCCTACGAGCAGTACTTC
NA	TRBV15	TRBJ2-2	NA	CATKPRDTGELFF	TGTGCCACCAAGCCGCGAGACACCGGGGAGCTGTTTTTT
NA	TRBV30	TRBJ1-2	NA	CARGEGNGYTF	TGTGCCAGAGGAGAGGGGAATGGCTACACCTTC
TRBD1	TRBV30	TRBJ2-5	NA	CGFGDSTQETQYF	TGTGGCTTCGGGGACAGCACCCAAGAGACCCAGTACTTC
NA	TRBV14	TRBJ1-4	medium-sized	CASSQGTALKLFF	TGTGCCAGCAGCCAGGGCACAGCTCTCAAACTGTTTTTT
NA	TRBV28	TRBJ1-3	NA	CASTTGSSGNTIYF	TGTGCCAGCACCACAGGGAGCTCTGGAAACACCATATATTTT
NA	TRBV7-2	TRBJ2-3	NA	CASSLVSLSGISTDTQYF	TGTGCCAGCAGCTTAGTTTCCCTTTCAGGGATTAGCACAGATACGCAGTATTTT
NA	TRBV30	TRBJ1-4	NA	CAWNRGTLGTNEKLFF	TGTGCCTGGAATCGGGGGACCCTTGGGACTAATGAAAAACTGTTTTTT
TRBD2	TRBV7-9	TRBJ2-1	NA	CASSSSGGAYNEQFF	TGTGCCAGCAGCTCTAGCGGGGGGGCCTACAATGAGCAGTTCTTC
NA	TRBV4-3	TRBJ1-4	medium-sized	CASSQDFGFSWRKLFF	TGCGCCAGCAGCCAAGATTTCGGGTTCTCGTGGAGAAAACTGTTTTTT
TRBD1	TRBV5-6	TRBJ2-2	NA	CASSSLQQGAGELFF	TGTGCCAGCAGCTCCTTACAACAGGGGGCCGGGGAGCTGTTTTTT
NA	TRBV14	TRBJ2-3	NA	CASSPGWDTDTQYF	TGTGCCAGCAGCCCGGGGTGGGACACAGATACGCAGTATTTT
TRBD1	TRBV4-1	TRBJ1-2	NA	CASSQVGRGRSGYTF	TGCGCCAGCAGCCAAGTGGGCAGGGGGCGGTCGGGCTACACCTTC
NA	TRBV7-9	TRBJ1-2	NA	CASSSQELVLSAGYGYTF	TGTGCCAGCAGCTCCCAAGAACTCGTCCTTTCTGCGGGCTATGGCTACACCTTC
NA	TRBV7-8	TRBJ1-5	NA	CASSLGRISNQPQHF	TGTGCCAGCAGCTTGGGAAGAATCAGCAATCAGCCCCAGCATTTT
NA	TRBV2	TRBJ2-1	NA	CASSEALTTLNHNEQFF	TGTGCCAGCAGTGAAGCGCTTACAACTTTAAACCACAATGAGCAGTTCTTC
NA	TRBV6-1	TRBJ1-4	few	CASSEGAHEKLFF	TGTGCCAGCAGTGAGGGGGCGCATGAAAAACTGTTTTTT
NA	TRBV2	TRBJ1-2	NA	CAGGGGTSYGYTF	TGTGCTGGCGGGGGCGGAACTTCTTATGGCTACACCTTC
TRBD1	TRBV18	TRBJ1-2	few	CASSPEAGGRVGYTF	TGTGCCAGCTCACCTGAGGCAGGGGGCCGCGTTGGCTACACCTTC